This TCR beta chain was sequenced during a study of radiotherapy plus CTLA-4 blockade in lung cancer. Study context: Objective responses arose in approximately 17% of patients, and around 32% experienced disease control.

Assay used: immunoSEQ multiplex PCR; TCRdb lists only in-frame clones, some missing. The sample includes some 45,000 clones, more than 70% of them seen just once. This CDR3 spans 16 amino acids. V lost 2 bases to trimming and J lost 2 bases, with 15 bases between them. Germline V gives CDR1 KGHSH, CDR2 LQKENI. Study results and limitations: Response was reportedly best predicted by early blood T cell clone dynamics, with interferon-beta. Blood-borne expansion of tumor-derived TCR clones followed radiotherapy plus ipilimumab.

Comment on this clone: Its cognate antigen is unknown.

Patients had chemo-refractory metastatic non-small-cell lung cancer and received focal radiation plus CTLA-4 blockade that used ipilimumab. The material was peripheral blood, obtained from a patient treated with radiotherapy plus ipilimumab. The chain links TRBV18 to TRBJ1-1; D is perhaps TRBD1 (6 bases). The receptor comes from a human donor with non-small cell lung cancer who had stable disease on radiotherapy plus ipilimumab. This chain's CDR3 is CASSPIRTASNTEAFF. CDR3 bases: TGTGCCAGCTCACCAATTCGGACAGCAAGTAACACTGAAGCTTTCTTT.